The 15 T cell receptor beta chains reported below all come from one sample, sequenced in a study of regulatory T cells in long-lasting Graves disease (dated by TCRdb to about 2021). Receptor amplification or capture employed multiplex PCR. Reads for this sample came from an Illumina HiSeq 4000. TCR beta libraries were built with iRepertoire HTBI primers and Arm-PCR amplification of CDR3 regions. The public reads were reprocessed in TCRdb via fastp at Q25 and MiXCR, keeping in-frame beta chains. Rows merge per CDR3 protein into single entries with the most common DNA and genes. The sample has 350,000 to 500,000 distinct CDR3 sequences on record, around a fifth of them singletons. Approximately 15% of the sample is held by the ten biggest clonotypes. In the paper's terms, the time point label means: persistent/refractory GD, antithyroid drugs over 5 years with positive TRAb. For both TCR sequencing and RNA sequencing, RNA was extracted from PBMCs in TRIzol.

The sample here was peripheral blood mononuclear cells (PBMCs), taken when the disease was refractory, from a patient treated with antithyroid drugs. Every receptor here comes from a female donor with Graves disease.

A note on this clonotype: It may be a read error: a sequence one base away is much more abundant. The gene calls are TRBV6-1 and TRBJ1-1, with D possibly matching TRBD1 (6 bases). V gave up 6 bases and J gave up 1 base, with 12 bases separating them. CDR1 is MNHNS, CDR2 SASEGT, per germline. The CDR3 has 14 residues. CDR3 region: CASSKQGANTEAFF. The CDR3 bases are TGTGCCAGCAGCAAACAGGGAGCGAACACTGAAGCTTTCTTT.

Ten or more counts support this clonotype. This rearrangement joins TRBV28 to TRBJ1-5; a weak D match, TRBD1 (5 bases). Between the trimmed V and J ends, which lost 3 bases and 7 bases, there was a span of 16 bases. Germline V gene sequence: CDR1 MDHEN, CDR2 SYDVKM. The CDR3 is 15 residues long. The CDR3 region has the DNA TGTGCCAGCAGTTTCCACGGGCAGGGAGGACAGCCCCAGCATTTT. Amino acids: CASSFHGQGGQPQHF.

This chain links TRBV3-1 with TRBJ1-1; D might be TRBD1 (6 bases). V gave up 9 bases and J gave up 4 bases, with 9 bases separating them. Germline values: CDR1 LGHDT, CDR2 YNNKEL (reference sequence). This CDR3 comprises 11 residues. CDR3 amino acids: CASQGSTEAFF. The CDR3 DNA follows: TGTGCCAGTCAGGGGAGCACTGAAGCTTTCTTT.

The V and J genes are TRBV19 and TRBJ2-6, with no clear D. V was shortened by 4 bases and J by 0 bases, with 10 bases between the two germline ends. Germline CDR1 LNHDA, CDR2 SQIVND (reference sequence). The CDR3 has 16 amino acids. The CDR3: CASSTLLSSGANVLTF. The CDR3 nucleotides read TGTGCCAGTAGTACACTCCTGAGCTCTGGGGCCAACGTCCTGACTTTC. The variable domain in full, completed from reference TRBV19 and TRBJ2-6, reads DGGITQSPKYLFRKEGQNVTLSCEQNLNHDAMYWYRQDPGQGLRLIYYSQIVNDFQKGDIAEGYSVSREKKESFPLTVTSAQKNPTAFYLCASSTLLSSGANVLTFGAGSRLTVL.

There are many counts of this clonotype. An end of the junction does not agree with germline; a read error may underlie this. The chain couples TRBV7-7 to TRBJ2-2; 7 positions match TRBD2. CDR1 and CDR2 (germline): SSHAT, FNYEAQ (reference sequence). This CDR3 contains 19 residues. The CDR3 DNA is TGTGCTAGCAGCCAACACACTGTACTAGCGCAATCAACCACCGGGGAGCTGTTTTTT. Translated: CASSQHTVLAQSTTGELFF.

This clonotype was detected ten times or more. J is TRBJ1-4 and V is TRBV12-3 or TRBV12-4, with TRBD1 matching 7 bases. V gave up 6 bases and J gave up 2 bases; unmatched junction bases: 6. CDR3 length equals 15 residues. The CDR3 here is CASSFQGGTNEKLFF. CDR3 nucleotides: TGTGCCAGCAGCTTCCAGGGGGGCACTAATGAAAAACTGTTTTTT.

This clonotype has a handful of counts. The chain recombines TRBV20-1 with TRBJ1-4, with D maybe TRBD1 (5 bases). This CDR3 region has 13 residues. Trimming took 2 bases from V and 4 from J, leaving 8 bases between them. From germline, CDR1 is DFQATT and CDR2 SNEGSKA (reference sequence). The DNA of the CDR3 is TGCAGTGCTAGACCGACAGTTAATGAAAAACTGTTTTTT. This gives the protein CSARPTVNEKLFF.

This clonotype has ten or more counts. The rearrangement joins TRBV18 to TRBJ2-2, with TRBD1 matching 7 bases. The trim removed 8 bases at V and 2 bases at J, leaving 5 bases unmatched. This CDR3 is built from 14 residues. Germline V gene sequence: CDR1 KGHSH, CDR2 LQKENI. CDR3 loop: CASSRQGNTGELFF. CDR3 DNA: TGTGCCAGCAGTCGACAGGGTAACACCGGGGAGCTGTTTTTT.

This clonotype was seen repeatedly, ten times or more. The rearrangement links TRBV7-9 to TRBJ1-2; the D gene is possibly TRBD1 (6 bases). This CDR3 spans 15 amino acids. V was pared by 5 bases and J by 5 bases, with 18 bases between. CDR1 is SEHNR, CDR2 FQNEAQ, per germline (reference sequence). The chain's CDR3 is CASSHQDRPLYGYTF. Written as DNA, the CDR3 is TGTGCCAGCAGCCACCAAGACAGGCCCCTTTATGGCTACACCTTC.

This clonotype was seen repeatedly, ten times or more. The chain employs TRBV28 and TRBJ2-5; D uncertain. Germline assignment: CDR1 MDHEN and CDR2 SYDVKM. The CDR3 spans 15 residues. The V end was cut by 9 bases, the J end by 2 bases, with 19 bases between. DNA of the CDR3: TGTGCCAGTAGATCGGTGGTATCAGATCAAGAGACCCAGTACTTC. It codes for CASRSVVSDQETQYF.

This clonotype was recorded many times. The chain carries TRBV30 and TRBJ1-1; D is perhaps TRBD1 (5 bases). In germline, CDR1 is GTSNPN, CDR2 SVGIG (reference sequence). The CDR3 consists of 13 residues. V lost 4 bases to trimming and J lost 2 bases, with 11 bases between them. The CDR3 is CAWTQGLNTEAFF. CDR3 DNA: TGTGCCTGGACTCAGGGACTCAACACTGAAGCTTTCTTT.

This clonotype came up once. The germline gene is not matched at one end of the junction; a read error may be the cause. The chain joins TRBV28 to TRBJ2-7; either TRBD1 or TRBD2 may supply D (5 bases each). The CDR3 is made up of 14 amino acids. Germline-derived CDR1 and CDR2 are MDHEN and SYDVKM. In DNA form, the CDR3 reads TGTGCCAACAGTTTAGAGGGACCGAGGTACGAGCAGTACTTC. Protein: CANSLEGPRYEQYF.

This clonotype has more than one count but fewer than ten. The chain is built from TRBV7-8 and TRBJ1-5; D perhaps matches TRBD1 (5 bases). The CDR3 runs 15 residues. CDR1 SGHVS and CDR2 FQNEAQ come from the germline V gene. The V end was cut by 5 bases, the J end by 5 bases, with 16 bases between. The CDR3 region is CASSPRGRDDQPQHF. The CDR3 DNA is TGTGCCAGCAGCCCCCGCGGGAGGGACGATCAGCCCCAGCATTTT. Together with reference TRBV7-8 and TRBJ1-5, the CDR3 gives the full variable domain: GAGVSQSPRYKVAKRGQDVALRCDPISGHVSLFWYQQALGQGPEFLTYFQNEAQLDKSGLPSDRFFAERPEGSVSTLKIQRTQQEDSAVYLCASSPRGRDDQPQHFGDGTRLSIL.

This clonotype was seen only a few times. This chain connects TRBV10-3 to TRBJ1-1; D is uncertain. Germline assignment: CDR1 ENHRY and CDR2 SYGVKD. V lost 10 bases, J lost 1 base, and 13 bases lay in between. The CDR3 totals 13 residues. In DNA, the CDR3 is TGTGCCACCGACTCCCCAGGGAACACTGAAGCTTTCTTT. Translated, it gives CATDSPGNTEAFF.

The CDR3 DNA follows: TGTGCCATCAGAGGACCACGGGGTGAGCAGTTCTTC. Its translation is CAIRGPRGEQFF. This chain links TRBV10-3 with TRBJ2-1; TRBD2 might be the D (5 bases). CDR1 is ENHRY, CDR2 SYGVKD, per germline. The CDR3 totals 12 residues. Trimming cost V 6 bases and J 9 bases, with 12 bases left between them.